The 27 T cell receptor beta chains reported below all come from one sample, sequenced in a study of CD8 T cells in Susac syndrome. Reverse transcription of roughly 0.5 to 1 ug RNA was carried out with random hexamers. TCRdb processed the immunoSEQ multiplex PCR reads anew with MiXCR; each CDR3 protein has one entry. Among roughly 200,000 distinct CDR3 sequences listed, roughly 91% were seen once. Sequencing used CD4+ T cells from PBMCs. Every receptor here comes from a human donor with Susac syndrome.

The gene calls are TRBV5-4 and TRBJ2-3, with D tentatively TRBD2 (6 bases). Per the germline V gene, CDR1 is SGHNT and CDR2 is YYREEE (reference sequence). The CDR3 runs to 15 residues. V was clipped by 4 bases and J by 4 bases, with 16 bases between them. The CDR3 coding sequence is TGTGCCAGCAGCCGGGACTTCGACGCCTCAGATACGCAGTATTTT. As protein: CASSRDFDASDTQYF.

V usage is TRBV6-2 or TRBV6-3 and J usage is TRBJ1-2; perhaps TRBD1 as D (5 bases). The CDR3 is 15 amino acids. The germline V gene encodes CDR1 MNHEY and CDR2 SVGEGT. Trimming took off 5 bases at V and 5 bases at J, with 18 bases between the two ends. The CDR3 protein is CASSTRGRSAYGYTF. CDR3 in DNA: TGTGCCAGCAGTACTCGGGGGAGGTCCGCTTATGGCTACACCTTC.

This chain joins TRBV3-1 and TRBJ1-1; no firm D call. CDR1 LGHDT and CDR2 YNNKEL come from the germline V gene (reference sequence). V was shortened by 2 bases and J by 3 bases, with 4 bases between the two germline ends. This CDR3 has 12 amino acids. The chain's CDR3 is CASSQSYTEAFF. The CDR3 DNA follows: TGTGCCAGCAGCCAATCGTACACTGAAGCTTTCTTT.

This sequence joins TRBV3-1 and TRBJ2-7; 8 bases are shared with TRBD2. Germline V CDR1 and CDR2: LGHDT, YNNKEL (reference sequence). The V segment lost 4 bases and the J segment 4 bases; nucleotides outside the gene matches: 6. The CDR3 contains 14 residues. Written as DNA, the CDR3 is TGTGCCAGCAGCCTAGGTAGCGGGACTTACGAGCAGTACTTC. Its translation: CASSLGSGTYEQYF.

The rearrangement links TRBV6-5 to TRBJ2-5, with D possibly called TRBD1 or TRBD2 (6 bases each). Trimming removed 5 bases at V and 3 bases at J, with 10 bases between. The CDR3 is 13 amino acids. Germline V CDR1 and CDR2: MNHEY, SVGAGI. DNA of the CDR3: TGTGCCAGCAGTGGGGGGCGGAAAGAGACCCAGTACTTC. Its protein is CASSGGRKETQYF.

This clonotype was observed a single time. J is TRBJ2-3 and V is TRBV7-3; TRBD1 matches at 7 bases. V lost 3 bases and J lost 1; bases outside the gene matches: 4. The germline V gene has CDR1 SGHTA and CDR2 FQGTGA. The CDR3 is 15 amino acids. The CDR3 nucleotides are TGTGCCAGCAGCTTGAACGGACAGGGCACAGATACGCAGTATTTT. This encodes CASSLNGQGTDTQYF. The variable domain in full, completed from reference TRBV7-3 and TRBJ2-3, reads GAGVSQTPSNKVTEKGKYVELRCDPISGHTALYWYRQSLGQGPEFLIYFQGTGAADDSGLPNDRFFAVRPEGSVSTLKIQRTERGDSAVYLCASSLNGQGTDTQYFGPGTRLTVL.

This chain's CDR3 is CASSRTSGREYNEQFF. DNA of the CDR3: TGTGCCAGCAGCCGCACTAGCGGGAGAGAGTACAATGAGCAGTTCTTC. The chain recombines TRBV28 with TRBJ2-1; the match to TRBD2 covers 11 bases. The CDR3 has 16 amino acids. Losses at the gene ends were 6 bases for V and 4 bases for J; bases not matched to a gene: 8. In germline, CDR1 is MDHEN, CDR2 SYDVKM.

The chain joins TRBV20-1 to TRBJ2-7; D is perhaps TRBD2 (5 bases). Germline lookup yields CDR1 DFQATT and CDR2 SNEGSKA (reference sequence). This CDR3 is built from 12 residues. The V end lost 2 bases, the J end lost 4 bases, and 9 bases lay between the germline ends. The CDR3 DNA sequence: TGCAGTGCTAGAACTAGAAAGTACGAGCAGTACTTC. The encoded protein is CSARTRKYEQYF.

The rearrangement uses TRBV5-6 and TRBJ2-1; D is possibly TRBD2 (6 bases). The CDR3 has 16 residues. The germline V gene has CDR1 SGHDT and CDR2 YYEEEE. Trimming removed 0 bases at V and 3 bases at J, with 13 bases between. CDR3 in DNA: TGTGCCAGCAGCTTGGGGGCGGGAAAGGACTACAATGAGCAGTTCTTC. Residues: CASSLGAGKDYNEQFF.

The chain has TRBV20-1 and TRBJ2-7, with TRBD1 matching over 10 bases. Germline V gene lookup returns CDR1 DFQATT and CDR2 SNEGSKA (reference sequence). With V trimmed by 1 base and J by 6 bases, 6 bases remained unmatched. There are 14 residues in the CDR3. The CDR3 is CSARAWTGGGEQYF. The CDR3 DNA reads TGCAGTGCTAGAGCCTGGACAGGGGGAGGCGAGCAGTACTTC.

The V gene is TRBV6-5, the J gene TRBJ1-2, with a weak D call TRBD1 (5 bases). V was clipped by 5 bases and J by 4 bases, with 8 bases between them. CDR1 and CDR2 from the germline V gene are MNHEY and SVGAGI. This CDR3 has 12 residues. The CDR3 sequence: CASSDSSYGYTF. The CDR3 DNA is TGTGCCAGCAGTGACAGCTCCTATGGCTACACCTTC.

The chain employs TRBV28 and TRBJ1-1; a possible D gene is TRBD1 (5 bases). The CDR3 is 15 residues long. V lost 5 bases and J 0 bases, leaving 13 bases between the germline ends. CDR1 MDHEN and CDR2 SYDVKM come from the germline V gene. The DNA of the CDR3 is TGTGCCAGCAGTGGGCCAGGGATCATGAACACTGAAGCTTTCTTT. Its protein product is CASSGPGIMNTEAFF.

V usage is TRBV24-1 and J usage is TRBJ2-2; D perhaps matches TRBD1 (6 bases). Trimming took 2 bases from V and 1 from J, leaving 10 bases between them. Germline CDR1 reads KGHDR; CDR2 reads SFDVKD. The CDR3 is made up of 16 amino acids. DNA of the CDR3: TGTGCCACCAGTGATTCCGGGACACGGAACACCGGGGAGCTGTTTTTT. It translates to CATSDSGTRNTGELFF.

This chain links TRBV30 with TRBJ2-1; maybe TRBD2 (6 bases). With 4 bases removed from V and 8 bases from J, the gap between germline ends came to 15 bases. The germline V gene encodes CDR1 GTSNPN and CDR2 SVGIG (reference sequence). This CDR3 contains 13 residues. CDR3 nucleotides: TGTGCCTGGATAGGGACTGGTAGTTATGAGCAGTTCTTC. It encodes CAWIGTGSYEQFF.

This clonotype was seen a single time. The chain's CDR3 is CASSLAGGQGNTGELFF. CDR3 DNA: TGCGCCAGCAGCTTGGCCGGGGGACAGGGGAACACCGGGGAGCTGTTTTTT. The chain links TRBV5-1 to TRBJ2-2, with 9 nucleotides matching TRBD1. The CDR3 sequence is 17 residues long. V lost 0 bases to trimming and J lost 1 base; unmatched junction nucleotides: 4. The germline V gene encodes CDR1 SGHRS and CDR2 YFSETQ.

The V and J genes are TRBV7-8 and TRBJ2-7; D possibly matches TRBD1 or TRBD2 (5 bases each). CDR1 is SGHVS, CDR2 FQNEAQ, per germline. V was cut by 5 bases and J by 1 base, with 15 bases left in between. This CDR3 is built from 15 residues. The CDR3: CASSARGGKSYEQYF. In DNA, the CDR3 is TGTGCCAGCAGCGCGAGGGGTGGGAAGTCCTACGAGCAGTACTTC.

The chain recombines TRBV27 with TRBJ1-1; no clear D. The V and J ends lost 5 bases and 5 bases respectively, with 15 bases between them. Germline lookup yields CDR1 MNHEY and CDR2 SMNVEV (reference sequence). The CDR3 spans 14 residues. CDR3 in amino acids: CASSGRGRRTEAFF. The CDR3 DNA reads TGTGCCAGCAGTGGCCGAGGGAGACGAACTGAAGCTTTCTTT.

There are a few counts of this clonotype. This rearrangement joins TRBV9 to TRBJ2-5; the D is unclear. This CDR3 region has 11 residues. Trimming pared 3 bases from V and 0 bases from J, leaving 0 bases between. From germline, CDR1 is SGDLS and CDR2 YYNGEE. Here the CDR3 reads CASSDQETQYF. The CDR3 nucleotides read TGTGCCAGCAGCGACCAAGAGACCCAGTACTTC.

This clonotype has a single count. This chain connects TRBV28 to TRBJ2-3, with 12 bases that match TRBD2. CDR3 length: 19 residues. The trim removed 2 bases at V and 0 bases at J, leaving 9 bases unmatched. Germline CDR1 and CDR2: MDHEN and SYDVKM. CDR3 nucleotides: TGTGCCAGCAGTTTACCGGGACTAGCGGGCCTGAAAAGCACAGATACGCAGTATTTT. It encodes CASSLPGLAGLKSTDTQYF.

The DNA of the CDR3 is TGTGCCACCAGCAGAGATAGCGGGACAGGGTCCTACGAGCAGTACTTC. This gives the protein CATSRDSGTGSYEQYF. The chain has TRBV15 and TRBJ2-7; D might be TRBD1 (9 bases). Trimming removed 0 bases from V and 1 base from J, with 13 bases in between. The CDR3 is 16 amino acids. The germline CDR1 and CDR2 sequences are LNHNV and YYDKDF (reference sequence).

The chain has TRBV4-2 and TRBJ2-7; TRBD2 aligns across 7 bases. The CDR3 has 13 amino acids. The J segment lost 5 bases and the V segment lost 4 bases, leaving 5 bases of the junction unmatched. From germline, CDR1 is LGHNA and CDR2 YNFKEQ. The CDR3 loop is CASSPRRGDEQYF. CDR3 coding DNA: TGTGCCAGCAGCCCCCGTCGGGGGGACGAGCAGTACTTC.

The CDR3 coding sequence is TGCGCCAGCAGCTTGGCGCCGGGGAGAGACACAGATACGCAGTATTTT. It translates to CASSLAPGRDTDTQYF. The genes are TRBV5-1 and TRBJ2-3; tentative D call: TRBD2 (5 bases). V lost 0 bases and J 2 bases, leaving 13 bases between the germline ends. The V gene's germline CDR1 is SGHRS and CDR2 YFSETQ. This CDR3 is built from 16 residues. The full variable domain, rest sourced from reference TRBV5-1 and TRBJ2-3, is KAGVTQTPRYLIKTRGQQVTLSCSPISGHRSVSWYQQTPGQGLQFLFEYFSETQRNKGNFPGRFSGRQFSNSRSEMNVSTLELGDSALYLCASSLAPGRDTDTQYFGPGTRLTVL.

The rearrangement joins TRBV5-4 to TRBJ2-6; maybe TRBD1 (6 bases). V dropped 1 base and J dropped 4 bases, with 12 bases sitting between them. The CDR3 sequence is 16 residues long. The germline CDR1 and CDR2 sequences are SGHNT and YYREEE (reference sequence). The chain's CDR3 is CASSLTGFKGANVLTF. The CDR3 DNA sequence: TGTGCCAGCAGCTTGACAGGGTTCAAAGGGGCCAACGTCCTGACTTTC.

The CDR3 nucleotides read TGTGCCAGCAGTGAGTTACAGGGAAGTGAACAGCCCCAGCATTTT. As protein: CASSELQGSEQPQHF. V gene TRBV6-4 combines with J gene TRBJ1-5; D possibly corresponds to TRBD1 (6 bases). The V end was cut by 3 bases, the J end by 7 bases, with 16 bases between. This CDR3 region has 15 residues. Germline values: CDR1 MRHNA, CDR2 SNTAGT.

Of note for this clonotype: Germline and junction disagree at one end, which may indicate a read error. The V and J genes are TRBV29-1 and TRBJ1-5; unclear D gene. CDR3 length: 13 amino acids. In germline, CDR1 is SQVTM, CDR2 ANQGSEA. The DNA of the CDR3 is TGCAGCGTTGAAACGGGGAAGGGTCAGCCCCAGCAATTT. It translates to CSVETGKGQPQQF.

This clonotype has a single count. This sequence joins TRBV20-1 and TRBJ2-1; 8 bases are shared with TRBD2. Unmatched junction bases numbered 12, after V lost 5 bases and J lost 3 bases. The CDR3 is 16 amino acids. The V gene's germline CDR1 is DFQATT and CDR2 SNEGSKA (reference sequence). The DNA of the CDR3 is TGCAGTGCTGCCAAACCGGGACTAGGGAACTACAATGAGCAGTTCTTC. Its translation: CSAAKPGLGNYNEQFF.

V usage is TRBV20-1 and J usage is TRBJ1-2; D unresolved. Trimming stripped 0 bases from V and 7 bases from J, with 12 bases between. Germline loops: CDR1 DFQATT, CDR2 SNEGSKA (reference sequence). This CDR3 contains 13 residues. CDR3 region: CSAREQPGSGYTF. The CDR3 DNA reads TGCAGTGCTAGAGAGCAGCCGGGATCTGGCTACACCTTC.